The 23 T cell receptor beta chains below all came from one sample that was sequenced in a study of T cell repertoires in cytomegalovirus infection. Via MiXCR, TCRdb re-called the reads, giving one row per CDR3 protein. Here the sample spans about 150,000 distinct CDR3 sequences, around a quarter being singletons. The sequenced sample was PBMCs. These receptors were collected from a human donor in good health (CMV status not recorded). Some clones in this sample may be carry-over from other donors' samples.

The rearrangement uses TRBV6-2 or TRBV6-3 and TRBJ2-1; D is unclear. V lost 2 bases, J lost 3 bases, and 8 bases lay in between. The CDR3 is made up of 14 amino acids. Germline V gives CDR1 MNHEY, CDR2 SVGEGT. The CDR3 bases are TGTGCCAGCAGTTACGGGCCGAGCTACAATGAGCAGTTCTTC. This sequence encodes CASSYGPSYNEQFF.

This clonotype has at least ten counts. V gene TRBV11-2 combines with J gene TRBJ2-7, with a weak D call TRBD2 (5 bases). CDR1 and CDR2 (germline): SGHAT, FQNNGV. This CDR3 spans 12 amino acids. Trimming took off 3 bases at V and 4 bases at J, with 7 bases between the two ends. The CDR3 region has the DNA TGTGCCAGCAGCTTTCGGGGTTACGAGCAGTACTTC. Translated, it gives CASSFRGYEQYF.

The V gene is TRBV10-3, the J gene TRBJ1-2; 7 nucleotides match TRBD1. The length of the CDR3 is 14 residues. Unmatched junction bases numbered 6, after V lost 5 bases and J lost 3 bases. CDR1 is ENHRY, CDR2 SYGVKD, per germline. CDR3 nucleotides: TGTGCCATCAGTCTCGGGCAGGGGGACTATGGCTACACCTTC. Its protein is CAISLGQGDYGYTF.

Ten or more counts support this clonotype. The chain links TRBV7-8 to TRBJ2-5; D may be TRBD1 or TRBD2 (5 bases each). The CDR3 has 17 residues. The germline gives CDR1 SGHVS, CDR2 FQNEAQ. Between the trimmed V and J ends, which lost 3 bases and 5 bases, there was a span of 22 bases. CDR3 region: CASSFWVSGPLGETQYF. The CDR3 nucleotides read TGTGCCAGCAGCTTTTGGGTTTCGGGGCCCTTGGGTGAGACCCAGTACTTC.

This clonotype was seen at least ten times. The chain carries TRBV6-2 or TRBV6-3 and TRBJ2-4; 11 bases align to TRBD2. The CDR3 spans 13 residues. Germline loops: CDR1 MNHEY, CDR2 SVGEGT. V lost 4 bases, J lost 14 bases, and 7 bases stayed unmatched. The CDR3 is CASSLELAGAEYF. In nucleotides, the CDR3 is TGTGCCAGCAGTTTGGAACTAGCGGGAGCGGAGTACTTC.

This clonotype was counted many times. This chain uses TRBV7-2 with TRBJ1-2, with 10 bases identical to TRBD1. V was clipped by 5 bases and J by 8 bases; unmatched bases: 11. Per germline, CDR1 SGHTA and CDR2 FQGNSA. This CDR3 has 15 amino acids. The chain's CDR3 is CASSPTTGQGQGYTF. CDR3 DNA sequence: TGTGCCAGCAGCCCGACGACGGGACAGGGGCAAGGCTACACCTTC.

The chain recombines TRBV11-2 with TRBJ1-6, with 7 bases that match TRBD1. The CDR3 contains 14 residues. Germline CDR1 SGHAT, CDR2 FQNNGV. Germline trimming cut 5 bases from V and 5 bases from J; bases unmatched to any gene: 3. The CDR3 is CASSRDSHNSPLHF. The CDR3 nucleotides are TGTGCCAGCAGCCGGGACAGCCATAATTCACCCCTCCACTTT.

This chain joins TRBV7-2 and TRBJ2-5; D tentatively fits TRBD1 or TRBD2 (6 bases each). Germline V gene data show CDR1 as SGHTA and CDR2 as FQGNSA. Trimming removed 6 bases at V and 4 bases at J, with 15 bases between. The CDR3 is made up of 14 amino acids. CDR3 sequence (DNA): TGTGCCAGCAGACCCCGGGGGCGCGTAGAGACCCAGTACTTC. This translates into CASRPRGRVETQYF.

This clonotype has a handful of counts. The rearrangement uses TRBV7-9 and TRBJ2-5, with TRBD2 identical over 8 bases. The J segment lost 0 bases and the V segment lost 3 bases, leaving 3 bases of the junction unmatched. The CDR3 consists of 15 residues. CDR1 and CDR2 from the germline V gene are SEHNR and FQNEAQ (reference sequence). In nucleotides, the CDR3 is TGTGCCAGCAGCTTCGGGCGGGGGGACCAAGAGACCCAGTACTTC. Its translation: CASSFGRGDQETQYF.

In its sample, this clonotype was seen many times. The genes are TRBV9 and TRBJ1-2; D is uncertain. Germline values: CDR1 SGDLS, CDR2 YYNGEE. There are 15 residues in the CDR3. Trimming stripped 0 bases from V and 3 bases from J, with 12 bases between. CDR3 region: CASSVDLGDYYGYTF. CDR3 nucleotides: TGTGCCAGCAGCGTAGATTTGGGAGATTACTATGGCTACACCTTC.

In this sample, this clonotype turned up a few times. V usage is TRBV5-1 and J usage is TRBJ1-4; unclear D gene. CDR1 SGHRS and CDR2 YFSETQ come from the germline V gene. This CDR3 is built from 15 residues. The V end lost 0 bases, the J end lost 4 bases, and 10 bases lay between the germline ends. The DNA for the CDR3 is TGCGCCAGCAGCTTGGCAGCCGGGAATAATGAAAAACTGTTTTTT. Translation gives CASSLAAGNNEKLFF.

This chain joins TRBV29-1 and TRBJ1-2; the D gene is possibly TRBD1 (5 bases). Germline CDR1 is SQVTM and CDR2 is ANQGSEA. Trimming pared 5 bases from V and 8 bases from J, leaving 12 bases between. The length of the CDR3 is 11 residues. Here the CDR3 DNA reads TGCAGCGTTTGGGACGGGCGAGGCTACACCTTC. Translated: CSVWDGRGYTF.

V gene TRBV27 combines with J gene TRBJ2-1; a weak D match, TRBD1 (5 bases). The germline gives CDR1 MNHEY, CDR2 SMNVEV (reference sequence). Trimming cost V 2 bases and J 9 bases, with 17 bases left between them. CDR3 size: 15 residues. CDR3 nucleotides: TGTGCCAGCAGTTTACAGGGTTTGATAGCATCTGAGCAGTTCTTC. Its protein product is CASSLQGLIASEQFF.

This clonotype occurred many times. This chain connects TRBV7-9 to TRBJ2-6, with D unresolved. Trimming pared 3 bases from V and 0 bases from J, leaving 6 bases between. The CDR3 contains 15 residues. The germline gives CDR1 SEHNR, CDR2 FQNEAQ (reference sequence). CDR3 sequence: CASSFSRSGANVLTF. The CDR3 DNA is TGTGCCAGCAGCTTTTCCCGCTCTGGGGCCAACGTCCTGACTTTC.

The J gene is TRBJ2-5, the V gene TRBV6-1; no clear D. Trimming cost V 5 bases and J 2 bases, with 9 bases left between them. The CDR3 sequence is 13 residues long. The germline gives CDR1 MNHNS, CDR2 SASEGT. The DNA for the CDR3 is TGTGCCAGCAGTATCACAGCGCAAGAGACCCAGTACTTC. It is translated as CASSITAQETQYF.

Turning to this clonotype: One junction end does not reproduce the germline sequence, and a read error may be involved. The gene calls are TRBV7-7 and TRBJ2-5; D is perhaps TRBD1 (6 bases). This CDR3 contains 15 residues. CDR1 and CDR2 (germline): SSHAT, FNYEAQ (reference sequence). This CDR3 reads CASSLFVGQGETQYF. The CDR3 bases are TGTGCTAGCAGCTTATTCGTGGGCCAGGGGGAGACCCAGTACTTC.

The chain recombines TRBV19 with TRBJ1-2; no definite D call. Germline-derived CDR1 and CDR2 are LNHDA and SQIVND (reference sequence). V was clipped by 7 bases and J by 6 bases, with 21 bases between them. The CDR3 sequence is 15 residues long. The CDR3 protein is CASTGILSTHDGYTF. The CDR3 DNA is TGTGCCAGTACTGGGATTTTATCTACTCATGATGGCTACACCTTC.

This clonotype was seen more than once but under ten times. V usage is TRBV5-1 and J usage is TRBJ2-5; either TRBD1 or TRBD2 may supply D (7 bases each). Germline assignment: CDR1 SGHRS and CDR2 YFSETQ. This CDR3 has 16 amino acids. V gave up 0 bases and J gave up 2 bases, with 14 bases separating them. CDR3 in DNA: TGCGCCAGCAGCTTGGGGTCAGGGGGGGGACAAGAGACCCAGTACTTC. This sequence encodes CASSLGSGGGQETQYF.

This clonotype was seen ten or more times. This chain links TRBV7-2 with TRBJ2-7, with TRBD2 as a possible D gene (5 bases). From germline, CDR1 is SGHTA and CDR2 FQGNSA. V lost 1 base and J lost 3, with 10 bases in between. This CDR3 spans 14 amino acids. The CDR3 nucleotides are TGTGCCAGCAGCTTAGACCGAGGGAACTACGAGCAGTACTTC. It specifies CASSLDRGNYEQYF.

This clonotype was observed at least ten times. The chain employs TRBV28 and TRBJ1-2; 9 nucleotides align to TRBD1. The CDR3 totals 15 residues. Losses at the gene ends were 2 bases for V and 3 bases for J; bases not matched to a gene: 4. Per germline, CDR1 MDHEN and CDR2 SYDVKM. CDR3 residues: CASSLRQGVDYGYTF. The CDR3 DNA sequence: TGTGCCAGCAGTTTAAGACAGGGGGTTGACTATGGCTACACCTTC.

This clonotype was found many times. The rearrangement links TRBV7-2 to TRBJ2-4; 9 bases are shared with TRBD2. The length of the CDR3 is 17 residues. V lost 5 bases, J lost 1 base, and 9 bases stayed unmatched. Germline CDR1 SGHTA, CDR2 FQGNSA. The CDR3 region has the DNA TGTGCCAGCAGCGTCGCGGGGGGGGCCGGGGCCAAAAACATTCAGTACTTC. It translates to CASSVAGGAGAKNIQYF. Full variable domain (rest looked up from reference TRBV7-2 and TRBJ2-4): GAGVSQSPSNKVTEKGKDVELRCDPISGHTALYWYRQSLGQGLEFLIYFQGNSAPDKSGLPSDRFSAERTGGSVSTLTIQRTQQEDSAVYLCASSVAGGAGAKNIQYFGAGTRLSVL.

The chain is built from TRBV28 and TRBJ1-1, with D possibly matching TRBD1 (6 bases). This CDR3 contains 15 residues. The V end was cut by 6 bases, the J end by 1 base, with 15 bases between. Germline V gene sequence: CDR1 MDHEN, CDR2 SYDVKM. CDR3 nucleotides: TGTGCCAGCAGCCCCACAGGGTTTGGGAACACTGAAGCTTTCTTT. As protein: CASSPTGFGNTEAFF.

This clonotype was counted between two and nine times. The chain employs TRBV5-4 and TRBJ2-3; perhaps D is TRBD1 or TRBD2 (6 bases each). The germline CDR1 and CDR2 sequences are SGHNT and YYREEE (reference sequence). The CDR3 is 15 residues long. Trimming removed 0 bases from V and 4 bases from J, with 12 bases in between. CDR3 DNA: TGTGCCAGCAGCTTGGTTGGGGGGCCAGCAGATACGCAGTATTTT. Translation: CASSLVGGPADTQYF.